A single sample is the source of the 32 T cell receptor beta chains below, sequenced in a study of monozygotic twins with cystic fibrosis (dated by TCRdb to 2020 to 2022). Libraries were built with the immunoSEQ multiplex PCR assay. TCRdb carries this immuneACCESS record with in-frame sequences only. Its versions omit some clonotypes, under half of them owing to an unresolved V gene in the studies checked, with the rest unexplained. The sample includes 15,000 to 20,000 clones, with 95% to 97% observed a single time. The top ten clones comprise less than 0.8% of the sample. Sequencing input: blood. These receptors were collected from a girl aged 2 to 10 with cystic fibrosis.

This chain connects TRBV4-3 to TRBJ2-2; tentatively, D is TRBD1 or TRBD2 (5 bases each). CDR3 length equals 16 residues. Deletions cut 0 bases from V and 8 bases from J, with 16 bases between. Germline V gives CDR1 LGHNA, CDR2 YSLEER. As DNA, the CDR3 is TGCGCCAGCAGCCAAGATACGGGGACCAGGGCGGGGGAGCTGTTTTTT. It translates to CASSQDTGTRAGELFF.

This chain connects TRBV10-2 to TRBJ2-7; D may be TRBD2 (6 bases). Per germline, CDR1 WSHSY and CDR2 SAAADI. The CDR3 sequence is 13 residues long. V was cut by 8 bases and J by 2 bases, with 13 bases left in between. CDR3 amino acids: CASGRGPPYEQYF. The CDR3 nucleotides are TGCGCCAGCGGGCGGGGTCCTCCCTACGAGCAGTACTTC.

The gene calls are TRBV29-1 and TRBJ2-7; D unresolved. The germline V gene encodes CDR1 SQVTM and CDR2 ANQGSEA. CDR3 size: 12 residues. The V and J ends lost 4 bases and 4 bases respectively, with 11 bases between them. This CDR3 is CSVVGYNYEQYF. CDR3 DNA sequence: TGCAGCGTTGTGGGTTACAATTACGAGCAGTACTTC.

The chain couples TRBV9 to TRBJ2-4; D unresolved. Germline V gene data show CDR1 as SGDLS and CDR2 as YYNGEE. The V end was cut by 0 bases, the J end by 8 bases, with 12 bases between. This CDR3 comprises 14 residues. The CDR3 sequence is CASSVGVGRDIQYF. The CDR3, as DNA: TGTGCCAGCAGCGTAGGGGTCGGAAGGGACATTCAGTACTTC. The variable domain in full, completed from reference TRBV9 and TRBJ2-4, reads DSGVTQTPKHLITATGQRVTLRCSPRSGDLSVYWYQQSLDQGLQFLIQYYNGEERAKGNILERFSAQQFPDLHSELNLSSLELGDSALYFCASSVGVGRDIQYFGAGTRLSVL.

The chain employs TRBV19 and TRBJ1-2; D remains ambiguous. V was pared by 3 bases and J by 6 bases, with 11 bases between. CDR1 and CDR2 from the germline V gene are LNHDA and SQIVND (reference sequence). The CDR3 consists of 13 residues. The CDR3 loop is CASSISRVDGYTF. CDR3 nucleotide sequence: TGTGCCAGTAGTATTTCTCGGGTCGATGGCTACACCTTC.

The chain joins TRBV6-5 to TRBJ1-3; no definite D call. The CDR3 has 13 amino acids. Deletions cut 7 bases from V and 4 bases from J, with 11 bases between. Germline CDR1 and CDR2: MNHEY and SVGAGI. The CDR3 DNA reads as TGTGCCAGCACCACCCTTTCGGGAAACACCATATATTTT. Amino acid sequence: CASTTLSGNTIYF.

This chain uses TRBV4-2 with TRBJ2-7; 9 bases agree with TRBD1. Germline V gene sequence: CDR1 LGHNA, CDR2 YNFKEQ. V was clipped by 2 bases and J by 3 bases; unmatched bases: 5. This CDR3 has 15 amino acids. CDR3 bases: TGTGCCAGCAGCCAACCGGGACAGGGATACTACGAGCAGTACTTC. This sequence encodes CASSQPGQGYYEQYF.

This chain links TRBV5-4 with TRBJ1-3; the D is unclear. Trimming left V 2 bases short and J 0 bases short, with 9 bases between. The germline CDR1 and CDR2 sequences are SGHNT and YYREEE (reference sequence). The CDR3 spans 15 residues. The CDR3 nucleotides read TGTGCCAGCAGCTTCGGTCAGAACTCTGGAAACACCATATATTTT. Amino acids: CASSFGQNSGNTIYF.

Here the CDR3 reads CASSASLAGGNNEQFF. The CDR3 DNA follows: TGTGCCAGCAGCGCTTCTCTAGCGGGGGGGAACAATGAGCAGTTCTTC. The chain employs TRBV11-3 and TRBJ2-1, with 12 bases fitting TRBD2. J gave up 5 bases and V 5 bases, and 7 bases lay outside the gene matches. The CDR3 totals 16 residues. The V gene's germline CDR1 is SGHNT and CDR2 YENEEA.

This sequence joins TRBV7-2 and TRBJ2-3; D not resolved. CDR3 length: 13 residues. CDR1 is SGHTA, CDR2 FQGNSA, per germline. Trimming shortened V by 3 bases and J by 0 bases, and 4 bases separated the two germline ends. The chain's CDR3 is CASSLWSTDTQYF. CDR3 nucleotides: TGTGCCAGCAGCTTGTGGAGCACAGATACGCAGTATTTT.

The rearrangement links TRBV5-6 to TRBJ1-2; D is undetermined. Trimming left V 5 bases short and J 1 base short, with 12 bases between. Germline lookup yields CDR1 SGHDT and CDR2 YYEEEE. This CDR3 comprises 14 residues. The CDR3 sequence is CASSTLLYNYGYTF. CDR3 nucleotides: TGTGCCAGCAGTACCCTGTTGTATAACTATGGCTACACCTTC.

In its sample, this clone was seen once. The chain recombines TRBV6-5 with TRBJ2-1, with D perhaps TRBD1 (6 bases). CDR1 and CDR2 from the germline V gene are MNHEY and SVGAGI. V lost 6 bases to trimming and J lost 6 bases, with 15 bases between them. This CDR3 region has 14 residues. The CDR3 sequence is CASSRQDIINEQFF. As DNA, the CDR3 is TGTGCCAGCAGCCGACAGGACATAATCAATGAGCAGTTCTTC.

This sequence joins TRBV5-3 and TRBJ2-7; TRBD2 aligns across 15 bases. TRBV5-3 is classed as an ORF, of uncertain function. Trimming cost V 2 bases and J 3 bases; bases outside gene matches: 3. CDR3 length: 16 amino acids. CDR3: CARSFRGLAGGYEQYF. In DNA, the CDR3 is TGTGCCAGAAGCTTTAGGGGACTAGCGGGGGGCTACGAGCAGTACTTC.

The chain couples TRBV7-8 to TRBJ2-7; a weak D match, TRBD2 (5 bases). The CDR3 sequence is 14 residues long. CDR1 and CDR2 (germline): SGHVS, FQNEAQ. With 5 bases removed from V and 2 bases from J, the gap between germline ends came to 13 bases. The CDR3, as DNA: TGTGCCAGCAGCCCGTCCGGGGTCGCCTACGAGCAGTACTTC. This sequence encodes CASSPSGVAYEQYF.

This clone was detected once. J is TRBJ1-2 and V is TRBV18; unclear D gene. CDR1 KGHSH and CDR2 LQKENI come from the germline V gene. The CDR3 is 18 amino acids. The V end lost 6 bases, the J end lost 3 bases, and 26 bases lay between the germline ends. As DNA, the CDR3 is TGTGCCAGCTCTTCAACGACCGGGCCCCCCTTCTACGACTATGGCTACACCTTC. This encodes CASSSTTGPPFYDYGYTF.

The gene calls are TRBV6-1 and TRBJ2-6; D gene uncertain. Trimming stripped 2 bases from V and 2 bases from J, with 7 bases between. This CDR3 has 15 amino acids. CDR1 and CDR2 (germline): MNHNS, SASEGT. This CDR3 is CASSELIAGANVLTF. DNA of the CDR3: TGTGCCAGCAGTGAACTAATCGCTGGGGCCAACGTCCTGACTTTC.

The chain employs TRBV7-2 and TRBJ2-3; D is uncertain. CDR1 is SGHTA and CDR2 is FQGNSA in the germline V gene. V was pared by 5 bases and J by 0 bases, with 3 bases between. The CDR3 loop spans 12 amino acids. CDR3 nucleotide sequence: TGTGCCAGCAGCATTAGCACAGATACGCAGTATTTT. Encoded protein: CASSISTDTQYF.

This chain joins TRBV6-1 and TRBJ1-2; no firm D call. CDR3 length equals 12 residues. Germline V CDR1 and CDR2: MNHNS, SASEGT. With 4 bases removed from V and 5 bases from J, the gap between germline ends came to 8 bases. The CDR3 is CASSARTYGYTF. The CDR3 region has the DNA TGTGCCAGCAGTGCTCGGACTTATGGCTACACCTTC.

This chain uses TRBV27 with TRBJ1-2; TRBD1 might be the D (6 bases). Trimming cost V 0 bases and J 8 bases, with 13 bases left between them. This CDR3 comprises 14 residues. CDR1 is MNHEY, CDR2 SMNVEV, per germline (reference sequence). The CDR3 sequence is CASSLSRGARGYTF. The CDR3 nucleotides are TGTGCCAGCAGTTTATCGAGGGGGGCTAGAGGCTACACCTTC.

The rearrangement links TRBV9 to TRBJ2-1, with D possibly being TRBD1 (6 bases). This CDR3 is built from 14 residues. Looked up from germline, CDR1 is SGDLS and CDR2 is YYNGEE. V was trimmed by 4 bases and J by 8 bases, leaving 16 bases between them. The CDR3 DNA sequence: TGTGCCAGCAGCCTAGGGGACGCAGGGGATGAGCAGTTCTTC. This encodes CASSLGDAGDEQFF.

This chain uses TRBV4-1 with TRBJ2-5; 13 nucleotides match TRBD2. CDR1 is MGHRA, CDR2 YSYEKL, per germline. This CDR3 has 15 residues. The trim removed 4 bases at V and 4 bases at J, leaving 3 bases unmatched. CDR3 sequence: CASSPGTSGVETQYF. DNA of the CDR3: TGCGCCAGCAGCCCGGGGACTAGCGGGGTAGAGACCCAGTACTTC.

This chain joins TRBV7-2 and TRBJ2-7; 9 bases match TRBD2. V was pared by 6 bases and J by 7 bases, with 13 bases of the junction left unmatched. Germline V gene sequence: CDR1 SGHTA, CDR2 FQGNSA. The CDR3 contains 15 residues. The DNA for the CDR3 is TGTGCCAGCAGGAGTAGCGGGGGCTTAGGGGGAGAGCAGTACTTC. It yields the protein CASRSSGGLGGEQYF. The full variable domain, rest sourced from reference TRBV7-2 and TRBJ2-7, is GAGVSQSPSNKVTEKGKDVELRCDPISGHTALYWYRQSLGQGLEFLIYFQGNSAPDKSGLPSDRFSAERTGGSVSTLTIQRTQQEDSAVYLCASRSSGGLGGEQYFGPGTRLTVT.

The CDR3 here is CSARVHYGYTF. The DNA of the CDR3 is TGCAGTGCTAGAGTACACTATGGCTACACCTTC. The genes are TRBV20-1 and TRBJ1-2; no clear D gene. V gave up 1 base and J gave up 3 bases, with 3 bases separating them. Germline V gene data show CDR1 as DFQATT and CDR2 as SNEGSKA (reference sequence). The CDR3 totals 11 residues.

This chain uses TRBV29-1 with TRBJ1-5; tentatively, D is TRBD1 (5 bases). Germline V gives CDR1 SQVTM, CDR2 ANQGSEA. The length of the CDR3 is 13 residues. Trimming left V 6 bases short and J 6 bases short, with 15 bases between. The CDR3 protein is CSVGPGGGQPQHF. CDR3 coding DNA: TGCAGCGTCGGCCCCGGGGGAGGTCAGCCCCAGCATTTT.

This chain uses TRBV2 with TRBJ1-1; 7 bases agree with TRBD1. Per germline, CDR1 SNHLY and CDR2 FYNNEI. There are 13 residues in the CDR3. V lost 7 bases and J lost 1; bases outside the gene matches: 3. The CDR3 spells CASKGQPNTEAFF. In nucleotides, the CDR3 is TGTGCCAGCAAGGGACAGCCGAACACTGAAGCTTTCTTT.

J is TRBJ2-7 and V is TRBV5-6, with a weak D call TRBD2 (7 bases). The CDR3 covers 14 residues. From germline, CDR1 is SGHDT and CDR2 YYEEEE. V dropped 4 bases and J dropped 7 bases, with 18 bases sitting between them. CDR3 sequence reads: CASSLGGVRWEQYF. For the CDR3, the DNA is TGTGCCAGCAGCCTAGGGGGGGTCCGGTGGGAGCAGTACTTC.

The chain links TRBV29-1 to TRBJ2-1, with D hard to call. Germline-derived CDR1 and CDR2 are SQVTM and ANQGSEA. Between the trimmed V and J ends, which lost 7 bases and 3 bases, there was a span of 10 bases. The CDR3 loop spans 12 amino acids. The CDR3 reads CSGGDNYNEQFF. The CDR3, as DNA: TGCAGCGGTGGTGACAACTACAATGAGCAGTTCTTC.

This chain joins TRBV30 and TRBJ2-7, with D possibly being TRBD2 (5 bases). Germline CDR1 and CDR2: GTSNPN and SVGIG (reference sequence). Trimming removed 0 bases at V and 6 bases at J, with 12 bases between. CDR3 length: 13 amino acids. The CDR3 DNA reads TGTGCCTGGAGTGTACGGGGATTTGGCGAGCAGTACTTC. This codes for CAWSVRGFGEQYF.

V gene TRBV7-9 combines with J gene TRBJ1-1; D is unresolved. Trimming shortened V by 2 bases and J by 3 bases, and 13 bases separated the two germline ends. CDR1 SEHNR and CDR2 FQNEAQ come from the germline V gene (reference sequence). The CDR3 consists of 15 residues. The CDR3 spells CASSLPARRHTEAFF. The CDR3 bases are TGTGCCAGCAGCTTACCGGCTCGTAGGCACACTGAAGCTTTCTTT.

The V call is TRBV6-1, the J call TRBJ1-4, with D possibly TRBD1 on 5 matching bases. The V end lost 3 bases, the J end lost 8 bases, and 22 bases lay between the germline ends. Germline V gives CDR1 MNHNS, CDR2 SASEGT. The CDR3 consists of 17 residues. The CDR3 DNA sequence: TGTGCCAGCAGTGACAGTCTGGGCTATACTTGGGGGGAAAAACTGTTTTTT. Its translation: CASSDSLGYTWGEKLFF.

The count of this clone is one. The chain recombines TRBV9 with TRBJ1-2; the D is unclear. This CDR3 comprises 13 residues. CDR1 and CDR2 from the germline V gene are SGDLS and YYNGEE. Trimming cost V 1 base and J 2 bases, with 6 bases left between them. The CDR3 loop is CASSVMENYGYTF. As DNA, the CDR3 is TGTGCCAGCAGCGTAATGGAGAACTATGGCTACACCTTC.

This rearrangement joins TRBV5-8 to TRBJ1-6, with a tentative D call TRBD1 (6 bases). The CDR3 is 15 amino acids. V lost 4 bases and J lost 8, with 16 bases in between. Germline V lookup: CDR1 SGHTS, CDR2 YDEGEE. Here the CDR3 reads CASSLQQGSDSPLHF. The CDR3 coding sequence is TGTGCCAGCAGCCTGCAACAGGGCTCCGATTCACCCCTCCACTTT.